This record concerns one T cell receptor (beta chain) sequence. Its antigen remains unknown. TCRdb processed the 5' RACE reads anew with MiXCR; each CDR3 protein has one entry. The sample shows about 530,000 distinct CDR3 sequences, 20% to 25% of them seen only once. The data derive from a study of identical twins. General study points: Out-of-frame alpha sequences shared by twins showed excess low generation probability. Insertions ran lower in abundant cord blood beta clonotypes, though not in memory repertoires.

V lost 0 bases to trimming and J lost 0 bases; unmatched junction nucleotides: 6. The CDR3 covers 18 residues. Germline V gene lookup returns CDR1 MRHNA and CDR2 SNTAGT. Donors were all healthy Caucasians. The same sample was also used in a study of yellow fever vaccine responses in identical twins.

This receptor was obtained from a woman aged 18-29 years in good health. The genes are TRBV6-4 and TRBJ2-1; 9 nucleotides agree with TRBD2. The sample taken for sequencing was CD4+ T cells sorted from blood. CDR3 amino acids: CASSDSRGSGSSYNEQFF. CDR3 nucleotides: TGTGCCAGCAGTGACTCGAGGGGTAGCGGGAGCTCCTACAATGAGCAGTTCTTC.